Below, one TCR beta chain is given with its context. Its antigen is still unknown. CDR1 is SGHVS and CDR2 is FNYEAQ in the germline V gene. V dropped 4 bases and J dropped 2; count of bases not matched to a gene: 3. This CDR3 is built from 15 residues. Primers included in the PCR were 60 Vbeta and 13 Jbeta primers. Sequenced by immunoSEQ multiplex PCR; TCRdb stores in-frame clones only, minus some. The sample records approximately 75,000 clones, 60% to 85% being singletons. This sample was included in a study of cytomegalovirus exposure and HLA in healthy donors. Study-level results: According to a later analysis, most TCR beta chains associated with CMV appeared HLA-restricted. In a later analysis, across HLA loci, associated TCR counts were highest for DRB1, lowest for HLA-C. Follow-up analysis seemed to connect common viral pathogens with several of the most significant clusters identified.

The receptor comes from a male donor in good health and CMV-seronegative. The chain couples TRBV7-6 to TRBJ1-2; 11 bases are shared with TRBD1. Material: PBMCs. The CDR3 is CASSSRTGGNYGYTF. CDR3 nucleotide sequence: TGTGCCAGCAGCTCCCGGACAGGGGGCAACTATGGCTACACCTTC.